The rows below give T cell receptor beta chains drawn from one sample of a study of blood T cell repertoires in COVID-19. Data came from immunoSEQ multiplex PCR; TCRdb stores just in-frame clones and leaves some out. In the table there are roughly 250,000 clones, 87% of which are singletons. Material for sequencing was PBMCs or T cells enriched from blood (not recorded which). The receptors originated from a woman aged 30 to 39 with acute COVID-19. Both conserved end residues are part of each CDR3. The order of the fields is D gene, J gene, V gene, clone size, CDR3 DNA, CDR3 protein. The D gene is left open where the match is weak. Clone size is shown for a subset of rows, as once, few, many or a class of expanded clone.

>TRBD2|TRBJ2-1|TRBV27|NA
TGTGCCAGCAGTTACCAGAGCGGGACTTCCTACAATGAGCAGTTCTTC
CASSYQSGTSYNEQFF
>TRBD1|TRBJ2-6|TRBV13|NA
TGTGCCAGCAGCGTACAGGGGACTGGGGCCAACGTCCTGACTTTC
CASSVQGTGANVLTF
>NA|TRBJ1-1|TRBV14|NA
TGTGCCAGCAGCCAGCTACAGGGTCGGGGCCCCGGAGCTTTCTTT
CASSQLQGRGPGAFF
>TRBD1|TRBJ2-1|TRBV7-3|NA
TGTGCCAGCATGCCGGGACAGGGGGTTTACAATGAGCAGTTCTTC
CASMPGQGVYNEQFF
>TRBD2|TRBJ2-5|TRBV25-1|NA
TGTGCCAGCAGTGAGGTCAGCGGGAGTGAGACCCAGTACTTC
CASSEVSGSETQYF
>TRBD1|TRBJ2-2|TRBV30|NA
TGTGCCTGGAGCCGAAAACAGGGGGCCGGGACCGGGGAGCTGTTTTTT
CAWSRKQGAGTGELFF
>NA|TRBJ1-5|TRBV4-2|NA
TGTGCCAGCAGCCACTTGGAGGGGGGGACGGGGCAGCCCCAGCATTTT
CASSHLEGGTGQPQHF
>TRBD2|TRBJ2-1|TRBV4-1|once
TGCGCCACGGGTGTAGCGGGGCGGGATGAGCAGTTCTTC
CATGVAGRDEQFF
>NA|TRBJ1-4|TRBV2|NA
TGTGCCAGCAGTGAACTCTCGGGAAGGGATCGGGAAAAACTGTTTTTT
CASSELSGRDREKLFF
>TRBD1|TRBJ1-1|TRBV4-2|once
TGTGCCAGCAGCCAAGTCCCCGGACAGGTCATGAACACTGAAGCTTTCTTT
CASSQVPGQVMNTEAFF
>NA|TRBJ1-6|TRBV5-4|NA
TGTGCCAGCAGCCAAGCCGGAGGTAATAATTCACCCCTCCACTTT
CASSQAGGNNSPLHF
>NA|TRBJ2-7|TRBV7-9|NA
TGTGCCAGCAGCTTAGCGAGGCAGACTGACGAGCAGTACTTC
CASSLARQTDEQYF
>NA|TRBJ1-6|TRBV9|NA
TGTGCCAGCAGCAAAGACGGGTATAATTCACCCCTCCACTTT
CASSKDGYNSPLHF
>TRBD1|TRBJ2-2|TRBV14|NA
TGTGCCAGCAGCCGCCGCCGGGACAGGCCCACCTCGAACACCGGGGAGCTGTTTTTT
CASSRRRDRPTSNTGELFF
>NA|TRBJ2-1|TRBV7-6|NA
TGTGCCAGCAGCCGGGACAACTCCTACAATGAGCAGTTCTTC
CASSRDNSYNEQFF
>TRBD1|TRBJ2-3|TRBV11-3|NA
TGTGCCAGCAGCCCCGGACAGGGAATCACAGATACGCAGTATTTT
CASSPGQGITDTQYF
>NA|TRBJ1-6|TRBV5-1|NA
TGCGCCAGCAGCCGAGGGGGAAGTAGGGGTAATTCACCCCTCCACTTT
CASSRGGSRGNSPLHF
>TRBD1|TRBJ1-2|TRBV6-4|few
TGTGCCAGCACCTGGCCGGGACAGGGGATTTCCGTCGATGGCTACACCTTC
CASTWPGQGISVDGYTF
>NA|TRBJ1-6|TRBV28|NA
TGTGCCAGCAGCTCCTTCGTGTCTTCCCTCCACTTT
CASSSFVSSLHF
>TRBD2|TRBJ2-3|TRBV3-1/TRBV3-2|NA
TGTGCCAGCAGCCAGCTACTAGCGGGCACAGATACGCAGTATTTT
CASSQLLAGTDTQYF
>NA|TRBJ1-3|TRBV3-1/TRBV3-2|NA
TGTGCCAGCACCCCGCTCGCCCCGGGGGGTGGTGGAAACACCATATATTTT
CASTPLAPGGGGNTIYF
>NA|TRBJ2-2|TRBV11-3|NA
TGTGCCAGCAGCTTAGGGGCAGGGGCAGGAGGGGAGCTGTTTTTT
CASSLGAGAGGELFF
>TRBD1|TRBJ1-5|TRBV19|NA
TGTGCCAGTAGTATACAGGGGGATCAGCCCCAGCATTTT
CASSIQGDQPQHF
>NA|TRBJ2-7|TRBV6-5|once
TGTGCCAGCAGCAGACTAGTGGGTTCCTACGAGCAGTACTTC
CASSRLVGSYEQYF
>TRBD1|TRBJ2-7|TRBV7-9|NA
TGTGCCAGCAGTAAGTCCGGGACAGTCTCCTACGAGCAGTACTTC
CASSKSGTVSYEQYF
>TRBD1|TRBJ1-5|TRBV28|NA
TGTGCCAGCAGTCACACAGGGGGCTCTGGCAATCAGCCCCAGCATTTT
CASSHTGGSGNQPQHF
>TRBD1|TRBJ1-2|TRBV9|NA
TGTGCCAGCAGCGAGCCGCCGGGACAGGGAGGGTATGGCTACACCTTC
CASSEPPGQGGYGYTF
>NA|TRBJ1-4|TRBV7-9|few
TGTGCCAGCAGCTTAGGTGGGGCTGAAAAACTGTTTTTT
CASSLGGAEKLFF
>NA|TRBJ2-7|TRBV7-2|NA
TGTGCCAGCAGCTTAACTTACGAGCAGTACTTC
CASSLTYEQYF
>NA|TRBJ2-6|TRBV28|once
TGTGCCAGCAGTAGACCGCAACCAGGCTCTGGGGCCAACGTCCTGACTTTC
CASSRPQPGSGANVLTF
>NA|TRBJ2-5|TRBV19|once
TGTGCCAGTAGTATAGGGCCCAGGGGCATCGAAGAGACCCAGTACTTC
CASSIGPRGIEETQYF
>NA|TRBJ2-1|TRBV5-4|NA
TGTGCCAGCTCAGAGGGGGGGAAGAACAATGAGCAGTTCTTC
CASSEGGKNNEQFF
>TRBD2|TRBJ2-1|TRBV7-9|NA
TGTGCCAGCAGCCCCGAGCGGGGGGGGCACTACAATGAGCAGTTCTTC
CASSPERGGHYNEQFF
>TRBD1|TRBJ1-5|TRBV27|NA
TGTGCCAGCAGGCCCGGGACAGCCTTTAGCAATCAGCCCCAGCATTTT
CASRPGTAFSNQPQHF
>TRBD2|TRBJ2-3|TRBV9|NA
TGTGCCAGCAGCCTGGGACTAGCGGGGGTAGGGGACACAGATACGCAGTATTTT
CASSLGLAGVGDTDTQYF
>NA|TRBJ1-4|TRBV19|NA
TGTGCCAGTGCGTTCGACGGGGAAAAACTGTTTTTT
CASAFDGEKLFF
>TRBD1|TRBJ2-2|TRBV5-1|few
TGCGCCAGCATCCTGGGGACAGGGTACACCGGGGAGCTGTTTTTT
CASILGTGYTGELFF
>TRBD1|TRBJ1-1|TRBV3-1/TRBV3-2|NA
TGTGCCAGTACCAGGGGGACTAACACTGAAGCTTTCTTT
CASTRGTNTEAFF
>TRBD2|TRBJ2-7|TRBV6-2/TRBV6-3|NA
TGTGCCAGCAGCCGACTAGCGGGAGAAAACGAGCAGTACTTC
CASSRLAGENEQYF
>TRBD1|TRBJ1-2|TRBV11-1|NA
TGTGCCAGCAGCTTGGACAGGGTTCGTGGCTACACCTTC
CASSLDRVRGYTF
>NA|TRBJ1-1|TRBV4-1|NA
TGCGCCAGCAGCCAAAGGGAGGCCCAGAACACTGAAGCTTTCTTT
CASSQREAQNTEAFF
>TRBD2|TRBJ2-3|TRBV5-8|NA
TGTGCCAGCAGCTTGGGTAGCGGGGAATACACAGATACGCAGTATTTT
CASSLGSGEYTDTQYF
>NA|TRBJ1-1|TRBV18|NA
TGTGCCAGCTCACCAGTGCAGGGCTTGGGCACTGAAGCTTTCTTT
CASSPVQGLGTEAFF
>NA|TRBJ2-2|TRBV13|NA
TGTGCCAGCAGCTTAGGTAGCAGCACCGGGGAGCTGTTTTTT
CASSLGSSTGELFF
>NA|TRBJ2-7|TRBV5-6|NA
TGTGCCAGCAGCTTGGGTTCCAGCTACGAGCAGTACTTC
CASSLGSSYEQYF
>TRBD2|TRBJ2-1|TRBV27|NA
TGTGCCAGCACGATTAGCGGGAGCTCCTACAATGAGCAGTTCTTC
CASTISGSSYNEQFF
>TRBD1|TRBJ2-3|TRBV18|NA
TGTGCCAGCTCACCTTTGACAGGGCCAGATACGCAGTATTTT
CASSPLTGPDTQYF
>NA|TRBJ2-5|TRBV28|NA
TGTGCCAGCAGTACCCACCTCCGGGACACTCAAGAGACCCAGTACTTC
CASSTHLRDTQETQYF
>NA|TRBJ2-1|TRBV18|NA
TGTGCCAGCTCACCAGCCACAGGGTCAGTTTACAATGAGCAGTTCTTC
CASSPATGSVYNEQFF
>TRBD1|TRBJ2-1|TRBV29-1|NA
TGCAGCGTTGAATTAACAGGGGGTGGTGAGCAGTTCTTC
CSVELTGGGEQFF
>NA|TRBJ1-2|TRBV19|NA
TGTGCCAGTAGTATGGGCAGGACTACAGCTAACTATGGCTACACCTTC
CASSMGRTTANYGYTF
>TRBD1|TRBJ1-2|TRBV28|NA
TGTGCCAGCAGTCCGCTACCCGGACAGGGAAATGGCTACACCTTC
CASSPLPGQGNGYTF
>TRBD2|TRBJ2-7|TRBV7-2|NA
TGTGCCAGCAGCTTATTCTTAAGCCTAGCGGAAACCTACGAGCAGTACTTC
CASSLFLSLAETYEQYF
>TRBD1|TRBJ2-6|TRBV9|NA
TGTGCCAGCAGCGCGAGTACAGGGGTCGGGGCCAACGTCCTGACTTTC
CASSASTGVGANVLTF
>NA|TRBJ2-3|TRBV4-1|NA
TGCGCCAGCAGCCAAGCTGAGGGCACAGATACGCAGTATTTT
CASSQAEGTDTQYF
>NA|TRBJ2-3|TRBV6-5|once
TGTGCCAGCAGGGATGACTATCGCACAGATACGCAGTATTTT
CASRDDYRTDTQYF
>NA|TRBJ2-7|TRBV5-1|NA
TGCGCCAGCAGCTTCCGTCCGGGACAATACGAGCAGTACTTC
CASSFRPGQYEQYF